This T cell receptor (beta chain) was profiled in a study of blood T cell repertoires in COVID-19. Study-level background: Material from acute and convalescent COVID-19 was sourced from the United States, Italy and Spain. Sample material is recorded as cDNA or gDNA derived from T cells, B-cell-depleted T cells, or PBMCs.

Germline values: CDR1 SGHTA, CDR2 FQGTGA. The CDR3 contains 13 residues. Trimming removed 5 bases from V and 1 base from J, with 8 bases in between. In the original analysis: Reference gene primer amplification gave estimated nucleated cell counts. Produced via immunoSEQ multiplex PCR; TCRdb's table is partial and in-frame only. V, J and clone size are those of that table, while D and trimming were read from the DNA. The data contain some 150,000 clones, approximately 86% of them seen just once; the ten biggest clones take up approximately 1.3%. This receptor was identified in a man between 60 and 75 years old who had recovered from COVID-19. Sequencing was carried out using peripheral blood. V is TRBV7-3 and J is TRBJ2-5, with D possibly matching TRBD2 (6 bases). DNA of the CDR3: TGTGCCAGCAGCCCGGGAGCCCAAGAGACCCAGTACTTC. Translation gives CASSPGAQETQYF.